This T cell receptor beta chain was observed in a study of T-cell reconstitution after alpha-beta-depleted transplantation in children. Unique molecular identifiers tagged the TCRbeta library. MiXCR, run by TCRdb on the PCR reads, gives a single entry per CDR3 protein. The data hold about 240,000 distinct CDR3 sequences, with 25% observed a single time. After removal of 5 bases from V and 2 bases from J, the junction contained 3 bases not matched to a gene. The CDR3 runs 14 residues. CDR1 and CDR2 (germline): SQVTM, ANQGSEA. This receptor was obtained from a girl under 10 years old with Fanconi anemia, due to receive a stem cell transplant. The chain carries TRBV29-1 and TRBJ1-3; 10 bases align to TRBD1. Sequences were derived from PBMCs, sampled before TCRalphabeta/CD19-depleted stem cell transplant. DNA for the CDR3: TGCAGCGTTCTGGGACAGGGGACTGGAAACACCATATATTTT. Translated, it gives CSVLGQGTGNTIYF.